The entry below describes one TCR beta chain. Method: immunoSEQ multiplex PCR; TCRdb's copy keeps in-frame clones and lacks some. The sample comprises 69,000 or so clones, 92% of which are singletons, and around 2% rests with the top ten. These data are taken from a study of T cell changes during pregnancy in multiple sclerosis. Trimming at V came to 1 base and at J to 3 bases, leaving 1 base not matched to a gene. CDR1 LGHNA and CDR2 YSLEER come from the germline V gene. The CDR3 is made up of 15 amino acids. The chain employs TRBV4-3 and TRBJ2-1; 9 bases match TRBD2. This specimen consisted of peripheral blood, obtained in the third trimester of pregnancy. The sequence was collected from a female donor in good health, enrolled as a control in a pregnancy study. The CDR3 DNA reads TGCGCCAGCAGCCAAGGCGGGAGGGGCTACAATGAGCAGTTCTTC. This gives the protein CASSQGGRGYNEQFF.